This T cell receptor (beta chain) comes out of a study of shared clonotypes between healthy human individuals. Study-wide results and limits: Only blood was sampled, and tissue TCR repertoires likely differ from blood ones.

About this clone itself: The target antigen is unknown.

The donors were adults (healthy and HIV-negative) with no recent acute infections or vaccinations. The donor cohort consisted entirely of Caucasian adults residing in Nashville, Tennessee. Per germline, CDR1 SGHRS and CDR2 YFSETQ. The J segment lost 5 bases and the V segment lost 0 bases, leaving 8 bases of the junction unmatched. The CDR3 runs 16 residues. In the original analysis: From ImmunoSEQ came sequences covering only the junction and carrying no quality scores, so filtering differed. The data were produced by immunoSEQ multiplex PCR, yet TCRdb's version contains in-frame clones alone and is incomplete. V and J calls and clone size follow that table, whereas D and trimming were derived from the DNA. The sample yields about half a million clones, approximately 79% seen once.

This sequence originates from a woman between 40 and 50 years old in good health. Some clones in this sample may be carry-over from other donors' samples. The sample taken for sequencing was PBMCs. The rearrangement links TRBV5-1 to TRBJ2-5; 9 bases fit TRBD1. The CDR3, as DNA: TGCGCCAGCAGCTTGGCGTTGGGACAGGGATTGGAGACCCAGTACTTC. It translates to CASSLALGQGLETQYF. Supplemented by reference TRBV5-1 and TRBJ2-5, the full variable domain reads KAGVTQTPRYLIKTRGQQVTLSCSPISGHRSVSWYQQTPGQGLQFLFEYFSETQRNKGNFPGRFSGRQFSNSRSEMNVSTLELGDSALYLCASSLALGQGLETQYFGPGTRLLVL.